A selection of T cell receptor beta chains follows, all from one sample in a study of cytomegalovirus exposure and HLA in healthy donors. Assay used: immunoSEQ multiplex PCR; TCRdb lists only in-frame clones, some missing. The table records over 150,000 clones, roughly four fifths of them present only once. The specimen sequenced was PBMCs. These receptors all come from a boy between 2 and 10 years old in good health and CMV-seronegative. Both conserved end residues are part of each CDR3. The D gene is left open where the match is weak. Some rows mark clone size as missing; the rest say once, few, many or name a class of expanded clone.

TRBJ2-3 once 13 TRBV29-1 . TGCAGCGTTGCCGGGGGTATTACAGATACGCAGTATTTT CSVAGGITDTQYF
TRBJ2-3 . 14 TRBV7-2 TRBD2 TGTGCCAGCAGCTTAGCGCGGGGGGCAGATACGCAGTATTTT CASSLARGADTQYF
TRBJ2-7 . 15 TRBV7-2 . TGTGCCAGCAGCTTAGCGCCCCTCGTGGGGCCCGAGCAGTACTTC CASSLAPLVGPEQYF
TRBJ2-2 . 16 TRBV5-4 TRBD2 TGTGCCAGCAGCACCCCTAGCGGGGGGGGGAACGGGAAGCTGTTTTTT CASSTPSGGGNGKLFF
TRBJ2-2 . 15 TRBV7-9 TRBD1 TGTGCCAGCAGCGCAGGGGGTCAGCTCTCAGGGGAGCTGTTTTTT CASSAGGQLSGELFF
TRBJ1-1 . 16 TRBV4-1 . TGCGCCAGCAGCCAAGGGGAGCGGGGGGAGAACACTGAAGCTTTCTTT CASSQGERGENTEAFF
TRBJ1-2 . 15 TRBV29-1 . TGCAGCGTTGAAGATCAATCAGGGGCGATCTATGGCTACACCTTC CSVEDQSGAIYGYTF
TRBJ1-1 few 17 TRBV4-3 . TGCGCCAGCAGCCAATACCTTGTTGAGGGAGGTTTCACTGAAGCTTTCTTT CASSQYLVEGGFTEAFF
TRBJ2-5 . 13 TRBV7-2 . TGTGCCAGCAGCTTAGCGAGCCAAGAGACCCAGTACTTC CASSLASQETQYF
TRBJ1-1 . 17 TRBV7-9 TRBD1 TGTTCCAGCAGCTTAGGCAAAGGGACAGGGAAGAACACTGAAGCTTTCTTT CSSSLGKGTGKNTEAFF
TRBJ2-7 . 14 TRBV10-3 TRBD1 TGTGCCATCAGTAGACAGGGTAGCTCCTACGAGCAGTACTTC CAISRQGSSYEQYF
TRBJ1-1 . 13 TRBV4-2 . TGTGCCAGCAGCCCCCAAGGCGGGGGGAAAGCTTTCTTT CASSPQGGGKAFF
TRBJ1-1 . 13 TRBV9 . TGTGCCAGCAGCGTAGAGAAGGGGACTGAAGCTTTCTTT CASSVEKGTEAFF
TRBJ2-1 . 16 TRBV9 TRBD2 TGTGCCAGCAGCGTAGATATAGCGGGAGTGAACAATGAGCAGTTCTTC CASSVDIAGVNNEQFF
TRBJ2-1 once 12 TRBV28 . TGTGCCAGCATGGACCCGGGGGGCAAGCAGTTCTTC CASMDPGGKQFF
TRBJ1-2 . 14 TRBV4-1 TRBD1 TGCGCCAGCAGCCAAGAGGCTACAGGGGGAGGCTACACCTTC CASSQEATGGGYTF
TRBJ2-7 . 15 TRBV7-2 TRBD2 TGTGCCAGCAGCTTAGCGGCGGGGGGCTCCTACGAGCAGTACTTC CASSLAAGGSYEQYF
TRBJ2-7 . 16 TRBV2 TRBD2 TGTGCCAGCAGTGAAGCGCGGCGGGGGGCCTGCTACGAGCAGTACTTC CASSEARRGACYEQYF
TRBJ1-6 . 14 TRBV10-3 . TGTGCCATCAGGCGACAGCAAGATAATTCACCCCTCCACTTT CAIRRQQDNSPLHF
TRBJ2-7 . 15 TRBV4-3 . TGCGCCAGCAGCCAAGATAGTGGGGGGGCCTTTGAGCAGTACTTC CASSQDSGGAFEQYF
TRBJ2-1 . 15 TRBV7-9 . TGTGCCAGCAGCTTATTGGAGGGCTTTTACAATGAGCAGTTCTTC CASSLLEGFYNEQFF
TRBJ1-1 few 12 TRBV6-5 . TGTGCCAGCACTCTGGCGGGGGCTGAAGCTTTCTTT CASTLAGAEAFF
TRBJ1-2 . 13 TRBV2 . TGTGCCAGCAGTGGAGAGGTCAACTATGGCTACACCTTC CASSGEVNYGYTF
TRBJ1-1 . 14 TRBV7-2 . TGCGCCAGCAGCCAGCGGACAGTGAACACTGAAGCTTTCTTT CASSQRTVNTEAFF
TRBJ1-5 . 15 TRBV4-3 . TGCGCCAGCAGCCAAGATATCGGTTTCGGGCAGCCCCAGCATTTT CASSQDIGFGQPQHF
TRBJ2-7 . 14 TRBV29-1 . TGCAGCGTTCCAACCGCTAGTGCTACCTACGAGCAGTACTTC CSVPTASATYEQYF
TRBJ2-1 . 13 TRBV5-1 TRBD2 TGCGCCAGCGGCAGCCCGGGGGGGAATGAGCAGTTCTTC CASGSPGGNEQFF
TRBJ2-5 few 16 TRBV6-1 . TGTGCCAGCAGTGTGGTAGCCGGGGTGGGTTCAGAGACCCAGTACTTC CASSVVAGVGSETQYF
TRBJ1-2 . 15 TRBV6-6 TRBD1 TGTGCCAGCAGTCCCCACCGGACAGGGCCTTATGGCTACACCTTC CASSPHRTGPYGYTF
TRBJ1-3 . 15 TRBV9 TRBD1 TGTGCCAGCAGCTCCTGGACAGGGCCAGGAAACACCATATATTTT CASSSWTGPGNTIYF
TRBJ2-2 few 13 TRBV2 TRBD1 TGTGCCGGTGCCGGGACAGGAACCGGGGAGCTGTTTTTT CAGAGTGTGELFF
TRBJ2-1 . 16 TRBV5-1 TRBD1 TGCGCCAGCAGCTTCTACGACAGGGACTCCTACAATGAGCAGTTCTTC CASSFYDRDSYNEQFF
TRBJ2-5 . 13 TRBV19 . TGTGCCAGTAGTTCGTGGAGGGAAGAGACCCAGTACTTC CASSSWREETQYF
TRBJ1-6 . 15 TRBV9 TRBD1 TGTGCCAGCAGCGTACAGGGGGCGGATAATTCACCCCTCCACTTT CASSVQGADNSPLHF
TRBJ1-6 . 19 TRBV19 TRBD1 TGTGCCAGTAGCTACCGGGACAGGGGGCCGAGCTCCTATAATTCACCCCTCCACTTT CASSYRDRGPSSYNSPLHF
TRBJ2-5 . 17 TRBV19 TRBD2 TGTGCCAGTAGTATCCCGGGGCGGGGGAGGCAGCAAGAGACCCAGTACTTC CASSIPGRGRQQETQYF
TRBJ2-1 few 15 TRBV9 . TGTGCCAGCAGCCCTGGACTGAACTCCTACAATGAGCAGTTCTTC CASSPGLNSYNEQFF